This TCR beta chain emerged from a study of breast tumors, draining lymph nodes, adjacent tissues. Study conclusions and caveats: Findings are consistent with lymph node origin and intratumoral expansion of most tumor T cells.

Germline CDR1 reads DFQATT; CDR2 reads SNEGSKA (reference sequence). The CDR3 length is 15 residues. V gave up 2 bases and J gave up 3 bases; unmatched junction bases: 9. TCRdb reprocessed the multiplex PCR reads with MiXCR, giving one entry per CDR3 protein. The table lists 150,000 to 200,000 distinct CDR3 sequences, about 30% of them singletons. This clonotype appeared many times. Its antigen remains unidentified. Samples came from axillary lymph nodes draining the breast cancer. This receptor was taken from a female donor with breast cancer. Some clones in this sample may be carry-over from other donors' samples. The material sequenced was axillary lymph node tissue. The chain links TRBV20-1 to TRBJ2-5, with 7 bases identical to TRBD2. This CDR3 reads CSARSAGVRKETQYF. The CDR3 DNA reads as TGCAGTGCTAGATCGGCGGGGGTCCGTAAAGAGACCCAGTACTTC.